This T cell receptor beta chain was sequenced during a study of blood T cell repertoires in COVID-19. Across the whole study: COVID-19 samples collected from the United States, Italy and Spain covered acute and convalescent phases.

Germline CDR1 reads LGHDT; CDR2 reads YNNKEL (reference sequence). This CDR3 has 13 amino acids. With 3 bases removed from V and 4 bases from J, the gap between germline ends came to 9 bases. TCRdb's table, derived via immunoSEQ multiplex PCR, lists solely in-frame clones and lacks some. The sample consists of fewer than 350,000 clones, approximately 90% of them appearing once. Concerning this clone: This sample also contains other DNA sequences that code for the same CDR3.

The receptor's source is a woman in her twenties or thirties with COVID-19, enrolled during active disease. The V call is TRBV3-1 (or the pseudogene TRBV3-2), the J call TRBJ1-1; D might be TRBD1 (6 bases). The source material was peripheral blood. CDR3 sequence: CASSQGAGTEAFF. The CDR3 DNA reads TGTGCCAGCAGCCAGGGGGCGGGCACTGAAGCTTTCTTT.